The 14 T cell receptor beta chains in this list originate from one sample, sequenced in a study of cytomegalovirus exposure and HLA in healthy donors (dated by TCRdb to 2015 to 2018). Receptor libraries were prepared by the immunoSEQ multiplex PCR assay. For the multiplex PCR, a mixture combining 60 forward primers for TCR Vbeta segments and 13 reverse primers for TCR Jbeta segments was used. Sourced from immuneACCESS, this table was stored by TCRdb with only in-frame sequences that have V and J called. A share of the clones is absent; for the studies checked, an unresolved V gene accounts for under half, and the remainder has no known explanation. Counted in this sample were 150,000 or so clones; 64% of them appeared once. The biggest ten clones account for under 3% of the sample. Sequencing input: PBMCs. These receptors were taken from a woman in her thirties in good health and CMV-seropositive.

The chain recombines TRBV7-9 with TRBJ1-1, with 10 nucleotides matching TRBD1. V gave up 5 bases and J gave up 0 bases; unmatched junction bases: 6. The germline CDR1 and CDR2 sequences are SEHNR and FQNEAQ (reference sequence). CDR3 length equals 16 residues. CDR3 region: CASSKTGGGLNTEAFF. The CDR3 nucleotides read TGTGCCAGCAGCAAGACAGGGGGCGGGTTGAACACTGAAGCTTTCTTT.

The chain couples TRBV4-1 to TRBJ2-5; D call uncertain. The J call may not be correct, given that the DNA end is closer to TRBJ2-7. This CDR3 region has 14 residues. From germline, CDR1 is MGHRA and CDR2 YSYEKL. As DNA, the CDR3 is TGCGCCAGCAGCCAAGATCCCACTCCCTACGAGCAGTACTTC. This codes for CASSQDPTPYEQYF.

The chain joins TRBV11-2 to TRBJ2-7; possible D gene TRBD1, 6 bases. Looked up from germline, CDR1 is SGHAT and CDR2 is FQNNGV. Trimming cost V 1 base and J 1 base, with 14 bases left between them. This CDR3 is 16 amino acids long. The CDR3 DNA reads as TGTGCCAGCAGCTTAGCTCCAGGGGCCTTTTCCTACGAGCAGTACTTC. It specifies CASSLAPGAFSYEQYF.

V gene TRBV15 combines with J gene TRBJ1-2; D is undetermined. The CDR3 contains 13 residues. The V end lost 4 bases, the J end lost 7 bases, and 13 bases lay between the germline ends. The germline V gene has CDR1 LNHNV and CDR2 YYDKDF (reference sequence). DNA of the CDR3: TGTGCCACCAGCAACCGGGGAAATGGTGGCTACACCTTC. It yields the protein CATSNRGNGGYTF. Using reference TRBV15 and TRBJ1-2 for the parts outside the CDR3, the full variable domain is DAMVIQNPRYQVTQFGKPVTLSCSQTLNHNVMYWYQQKSSQAPKLLFHYYDKDFNNEADTPDNFQSRRPNTSFCFLDIRSPGLGDTAMYLCATSNRGNGGYTFGSGTRLTVV.

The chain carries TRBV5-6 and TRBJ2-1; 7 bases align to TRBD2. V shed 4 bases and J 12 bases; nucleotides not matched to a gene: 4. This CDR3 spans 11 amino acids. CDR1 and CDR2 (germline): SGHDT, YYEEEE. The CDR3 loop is CASSTGLGQFF. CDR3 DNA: TGTGCCAGCAGCACCGGACTAGGGCAGTTCTTC. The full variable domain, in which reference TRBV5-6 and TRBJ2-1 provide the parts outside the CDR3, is DAGVTQSPTHLIKTRGQQVTLRCSPKSGHDTVSWYQQALGQGPQFIFQYYEEEERQRGNFPDRFSGHQFPNYSSELNVNALLLGDSALYLCASSTGLGQFFGPGTRLTVL.

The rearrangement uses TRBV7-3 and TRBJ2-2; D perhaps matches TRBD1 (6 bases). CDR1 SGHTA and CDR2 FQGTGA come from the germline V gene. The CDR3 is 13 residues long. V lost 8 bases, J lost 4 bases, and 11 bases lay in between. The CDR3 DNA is TGTGCCAGCGGCAGGGGTAGCACCGGGGAGCTGTTTTTT. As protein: CASGRGSTGELFF.

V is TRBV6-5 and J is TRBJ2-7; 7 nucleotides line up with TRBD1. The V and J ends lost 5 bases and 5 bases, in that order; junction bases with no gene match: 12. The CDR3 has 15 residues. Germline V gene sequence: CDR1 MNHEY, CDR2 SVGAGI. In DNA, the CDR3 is TGTGCCAGCAGTAACCTCCTCCAGGGGGTTAACGAGCAGTACTTC. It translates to CASSNLLQGVNEQYF.

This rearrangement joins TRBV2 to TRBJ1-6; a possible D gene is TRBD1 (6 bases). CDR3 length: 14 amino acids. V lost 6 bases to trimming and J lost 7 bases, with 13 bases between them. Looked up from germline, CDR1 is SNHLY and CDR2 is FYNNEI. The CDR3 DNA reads TGTGCCAGCAGCGCCACAGGGACCAATTCACCCCTCCACTTT. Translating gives CASSATGTNSPLHF.

For the CDR3, the DNA is TGTGCCAGCTCATCCTCGGGGTGGAGCAACTATGGCTACACCTTC. Residues: CASSSSGWSNYGYTF. V usage is TRBV18 and J usage is TRBJ1-2; D is uncertain. The length of the CDR3 is 15 residues. Trimming pared 5 bases from V and 2 bases from J, leaving 15 bases between. CDR1 KGHSH and CDR2 LQKENI come from the germline V gene. Supplemented by reference TRBV18 and TRBJ1-2, the full variable domain reads NAGVMQNPRHLVRRRGQEARLRCSPMKGHSHVYWYRQLPEEGLKFMVYLQKENIIDESGMPKERFSAEFPKEGPSILRIQQVVRGDSAAYFCASSSSGWSNYGYTFGSGTRLTVV.

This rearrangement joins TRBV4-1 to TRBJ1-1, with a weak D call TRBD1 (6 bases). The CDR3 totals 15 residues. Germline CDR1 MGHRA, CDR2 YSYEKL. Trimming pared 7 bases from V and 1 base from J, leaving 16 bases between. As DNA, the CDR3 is TGCGCCAGCATCAAAGGGGGTGGGCAGAACACTGAAGCTTTCTTT. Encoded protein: CASIKGGGQNTEAFF.

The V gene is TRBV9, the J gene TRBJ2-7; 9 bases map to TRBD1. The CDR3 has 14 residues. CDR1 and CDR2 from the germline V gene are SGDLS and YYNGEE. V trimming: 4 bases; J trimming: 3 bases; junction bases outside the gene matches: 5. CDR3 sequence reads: CASSPTGQGYEQYF. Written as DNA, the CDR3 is TGTGCCAGCAGCCCCACGGGACAGGGCTACGAGCAGTACTTC.

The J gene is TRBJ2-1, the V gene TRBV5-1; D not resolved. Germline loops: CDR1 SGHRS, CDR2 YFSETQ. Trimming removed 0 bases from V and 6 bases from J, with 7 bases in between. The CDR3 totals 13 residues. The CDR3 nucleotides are TGCGCCAGCAGCTTGGGCAGTGGCAATGAGCAGTTCTTC. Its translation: CASSLGSGNEQFF.

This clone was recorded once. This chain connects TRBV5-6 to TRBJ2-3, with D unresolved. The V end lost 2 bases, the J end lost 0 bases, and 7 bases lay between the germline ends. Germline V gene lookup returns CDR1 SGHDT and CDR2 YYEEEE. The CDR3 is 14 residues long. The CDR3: CASSFPTSTDTQYF. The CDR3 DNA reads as TGTGCCAGCAGCTTCCCAACTAGCACAGATACGCAGTATTTT.

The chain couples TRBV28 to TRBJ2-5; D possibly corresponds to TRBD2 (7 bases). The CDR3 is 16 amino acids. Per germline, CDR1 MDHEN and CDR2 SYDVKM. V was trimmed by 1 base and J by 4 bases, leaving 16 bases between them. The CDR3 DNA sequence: TGTGCCAGCAGTTTATCCGGTGTAGGGGGGGGAGAGACCCAGTACTTC. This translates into CASSLSGVGGGETQYF. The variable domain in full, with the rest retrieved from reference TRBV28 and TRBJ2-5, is DVKVTQSSRYLVKRTGEKVFLECVQDMDHENMFWYRQDPGLGLRLIYFSYDVKMKEKGDIPEGYSVSREKKERFSLILESASTNQTSMYLCASSLSGVGGGETQYFGPGTRLLVL.